One sample yielded the 14 T cell receptor beta chains listed below, sequenced in a study of regulatory T cells in long-lasting Graves disease. Described time point: newly diagnosed GD, antithyroid drugs for less than 3 months. PBMC-extracted RNA yielded the TCR library. The TCR beta library used iRepertoire HTBI primers with Arm-PCR amplification of CDR3. MiXCR, applied by TCRdb to the multiplex PCR reads, yields one record per CDR3 protein. The sample gives over 350,000 distinct CDR3 sequences, around 13% of which show up once; approximately 15% is in the top ten. In addition, the sample was reused for a study of T cells in Graves' hyperthyroidism and ophthalmopathy.

The specimen comprised peripheral blood mononuclear cells (PBMCs), sampled at new diagnosis, from a patient treated with antithyroid drugs. The origin of the receptors is a woman aged 45-60 years with Graves disease.

This clonotype was observed a handful of times. This chain links TRBV28 with TRBJ2-4, with D perhaps TRBD2 (6 bases). The CDR3 has 18 residues. Trimming pared 3 bases from V and 0 bases from J, leaving 18 bases between. Germline V gene data show CDR1 as MDHEN and CDR2 as SYDVKM. The CDR3: CASSFWGVRGQAKNIQYF. CDR3 nucleotide sequence: TGTGCCAGCAGTTTCTGGGGGGTCCGCGGGCAAGCCAAAAACATTCAGTACTTC. The whole variable domain, remainder taken from reference TRBV28 and TRBJ2-4, is DVKVTQSSRYLVKRTGEKVFLECVQDMDHENMFWYRQDPGLGLRLIYFSYDVKMKEKGDIPEGYSVSREKKERFSLILESASTNQTSMYLCASSFWGVRGQAKNIQYFGAGTRLSVL.

This clonotype was detected many times. V and J are TRBV20-1 and TRBJ2-7; 11 bases agree with TRBD2. This CDR3 has 16 amino acids. The V and J ends lost 5 bases and 0 bases, in that order; junction bases with no gene match: 9. Germline V gives CDR1 DFQATT, CDR2 SNEGSKA (reference sequence). The DNA for the CDR3 is TGCAGTGCTCCGTCTTCTAGCGGGAGGATCTCCTACGAGCAGTACTTC. It codes for CSAPSSSGRISYEQYF.

This clonotype was counted many times. This chain links TRBV19 with TRBJ1-5, with a tentative D call TRBD1 (5 bases). Germline values: CDR1 LNHDA, CDR2 SQIVND (reference sequence). Trimming took off 5 bases at V and 7 bases at J, with 18 bases between the two ends. The CDR3 consists of 15 residues. The CDR3 spells CASSSGTVVGQPQHF. The DNA for the CDR3 is TGTGCCAGTAGTTCCGGGACGGTTGTGGGCCAGCCCCAGCATTTT. Filled out from reference TRBV19 and TRBJ1-5, the complete variable domain reads DGGITQSPKYLFRKEGQNVTLSCEQNLNHDAMYWYRQDPGQGLRLIYYSQIVNDFQKGDIAEGYSVSREKKESFPLTVTSAQKNPTAFYLCASSSGTVVGQPQHFGDGTRLSIL.

This clonotype was detected ten times or more. V and J are TRBV12-3 or TRBV12-4 and TRBJ2-5, with D perhaps TRBD1 or TRBD2 (5 bases each). The CDR3 sequence is 17 residues long. V lost 7 bases and J 2 bases, leaving 23 bases between the germline ends. This chain's CDR3 is CASTFWGYQEEQETQYF. In nucleotides, the CDR3 is TGTGCCAGCACCTTTTGGGGGTACCAGGAGGAACAAGAGACCCAGTACTTC.

The CDR3 region has the DNA TGCAGTGCTCTTACTAGCGGGAGGTCTTACGAGCAGTACTTC. Translated: CSALTSGRSYEQYF. The V and J genes are TRBV20-1 and TRBJ2-7; 12 bases line up with TRBD2. Looked up from germline, CDR1 is DFQATT and CDR2 is SNEGSKA (reference sequence). The CDR3 contains 14 residues. With 5 bases clipped from V and 4 bases from J, the junction kept 6 bases outside the gene matches.

The chain uses TRBV19 and TRBJ2-1, with 8 bases fitting TRBD2. Unmatched junction bases numbered 10, after V lost 3 bases and J lost 9 bases. Germline V gives CDR1 LNHDA, CDR2 SQIVND (reference sequence). The CDR3 extends over 15 amino acids. CDR3 bases: TGTGCCAGTAGTATCATGAGACGGGAGGGAAGTGAGCAGTTCTTC. Protein sequence: CASSIMRREGSEQFF.

Many counts were recorded for this clonotype. The chain carries TRBV2 and TRBJ2-5, with TRBD1 matching over 8 bases. V lost 5 bases to trimming and J lost 1 base; unmatched junction nucleotides: 6. Looked up from germline, CDR1 is SNHLY and CDR2 is FYNNEI. This CDR3 contains 15 residues. CDR3 sequence: CASSRETGGQETQYF. The CDR3 DNA is TGTGCCAGCAGTCGAGAAACAGGGGGCCAAGAGACCCAGTACTTC.

This clonotype showed up many times. The V gene is TRBV28, the J gene TRBJ2-1; 8 bases agree with TRBD1. The V segment lost 3 bases and the J segment 7 bases; nucleotides outside the gene matches: 14. This CDR3 is 17 amino acids long. Looked up from germline, CDR1 is MDHEN and CDR2 is SYDVKM. The DNA for the CDR3 is TGTGCCAGCAGTTTTGGCAGGGGGCAATTGGTGGGTAATGAGCAGTTCTTC. This encodes CASSFGRGQLVGNEQFF. The complete variable domain, with remaining parts taken from reference TRBV28 and TRBJ2-1, reads DVKVTQSSRYLVKRTGEKVFLECVQDMDHENMFWYRQDPGLGLRLIYFSYDVKMKEKGDIPEGYSVSREKKERFSLILESASTNQTSMYLCASSFGRGQLVGNEQFFGPGTRLTVL.

V usage is TRBV5-1 and J usage is TRBJ2-1, with 8 nucleotides matching TRBD1. CDR1 is SGHRS, CDR2 YFSETQ, per germline. The V segment lost 5 bases and the J segment 4 bases; nucleotides outside the gene matches: 8. This CDR3 region has 15 residues. CDR3 loop: CASSLQGGQYNEQFF. For the CDR3, the DNA is TGCGCCAGCAGTTTACAGGGGGGCCAATACAATGAGCAGTTCTTC.

This clonotype was counted a few times. The V gene is TRBV3-1, the J gene TRBJ2-7, with TRBD2 identical over 7 bases. The trim removed 5 bases at V and 2 bases at J, leaving 15 bases unmatched. CDR1 is LGHDT and CDR2 is YNNKEL in the germline V gene (reference sequence). The CDR3 spans 17 residues. The CDR3: CASSSYPLPAGPYEQYF. The CDR3 nucleotides are TGTGCCAGCAGCTCCTACCCCTTGCCAGCGGGACCCTACGAGCAGTACTTC.

This clonotype has ten or more counts. This rearrangement joins TRBV27 to TRBJ1-5; D not resolved. Germline CDR1 and CDR2: MNHEY and SMNVEV (reference sequence). Trimming took 5 bases from V and 1 from J, leaving 12 bases between them. The CDR3 has 15 amino acids. CDR3 residues: CASSPTSGSNQPQHF. The CDR3 DNA is TGTGCCAGCAGTCCGACATCTGGCAGCAATCAGCCCCAGCATTTT.

Only a few counts were recorded for this clonotype. This rearrangement joins TRBV12-3 or TRBV12-4 to TRBJ2-2; 11 nucleotides align to TRBD2. The CDR3 spans 17 residues. The J segment lost 2 bases and the V segment lost 3 bases, leaving 5 bases of the junction unmatched. The DNA for the CDR3 is TGTGCCAGCAGTTTTCGACTAGCGGGGCGAAACACCGGGGAGCTGTTTTTT. This gives the protein CASSFRLAGRNTGELFF.

This clonotype was found a few times. This sequence joins TRBV5-1 and TRBJ1-2; D possibly corresponds to TRBD1 (6 bases). This CDR3 contains 14 residues. The V end was cut by 7 bases, the J end by 5 bases, with 18 bases between. Germline V CDR1 and CDR2: SGHRS, YFSETQ. CDR3 sequence: CASGEGDIVYGYTF. The CDR3 region has the DNA TGCGCCAGCGGCGAAGGGGACATCGTATATGGCTACACCTTC.

The sample holds many counts of this clonotype. The chain's CDR3 is CASSLVGQSFYNEQFF. Here the CDR3 DNA reads TGTGCCAGCAGCTTAGTGGGGCAGTCGTTTTACAATGAGCAGTTCTTC. V is TRBV7-9 and J is TRBJ2-1, with D tentatively TRBD1 (5 bases). The CDR3 is 16 residues long. Germline CDR1 is SEHNR and CDR2 is FQNEAQ (reference sequence). V was trimmed by 1 base and J by 4 bases, leaving 14 bases between them.